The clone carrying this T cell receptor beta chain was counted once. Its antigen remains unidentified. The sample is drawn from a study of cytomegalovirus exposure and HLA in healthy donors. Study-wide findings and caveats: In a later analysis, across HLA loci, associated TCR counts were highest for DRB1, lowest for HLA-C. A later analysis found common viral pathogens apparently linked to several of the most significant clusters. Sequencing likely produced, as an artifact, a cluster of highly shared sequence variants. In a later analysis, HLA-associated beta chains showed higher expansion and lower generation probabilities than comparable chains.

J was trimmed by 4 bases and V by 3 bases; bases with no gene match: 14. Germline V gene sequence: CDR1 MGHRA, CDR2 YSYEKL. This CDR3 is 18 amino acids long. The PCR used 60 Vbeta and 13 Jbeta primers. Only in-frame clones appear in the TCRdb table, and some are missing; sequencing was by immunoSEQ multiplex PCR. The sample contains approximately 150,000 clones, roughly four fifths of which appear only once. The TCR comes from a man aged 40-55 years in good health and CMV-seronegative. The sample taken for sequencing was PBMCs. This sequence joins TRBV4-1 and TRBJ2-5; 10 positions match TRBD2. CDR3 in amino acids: CASSHNPSGSGGGETQYF. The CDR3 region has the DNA TGCGCCAGCAGCCATAACCCTAGCGGGAGTGGGGGAGGAGAGACCCAGTACTTC.